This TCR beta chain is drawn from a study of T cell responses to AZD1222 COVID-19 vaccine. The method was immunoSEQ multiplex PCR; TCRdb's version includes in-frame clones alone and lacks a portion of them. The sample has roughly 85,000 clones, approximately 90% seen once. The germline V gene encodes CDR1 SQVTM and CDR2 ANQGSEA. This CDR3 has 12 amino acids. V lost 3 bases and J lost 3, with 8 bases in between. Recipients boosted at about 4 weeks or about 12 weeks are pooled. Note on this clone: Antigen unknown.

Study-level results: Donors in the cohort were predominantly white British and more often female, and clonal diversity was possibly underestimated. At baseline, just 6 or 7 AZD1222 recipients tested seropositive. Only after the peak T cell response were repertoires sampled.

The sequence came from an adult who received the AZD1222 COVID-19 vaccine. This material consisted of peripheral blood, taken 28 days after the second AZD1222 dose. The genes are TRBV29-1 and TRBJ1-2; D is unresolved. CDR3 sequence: CSVDHTYYGYTF. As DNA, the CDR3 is TGCAGCGTTGATCACACCTACTATGGCTACACCTTC. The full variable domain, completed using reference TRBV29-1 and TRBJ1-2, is SAVISQKPSRDICQRGTSLTIQCQVDSQVTMMFWYRQQPGQSLTLIATANQGSEATYESGFVIDKFPISRPNLTFSTLTVSNMSPEDSSIYLCSVDHTYYGYTFGSGTRLTVV.